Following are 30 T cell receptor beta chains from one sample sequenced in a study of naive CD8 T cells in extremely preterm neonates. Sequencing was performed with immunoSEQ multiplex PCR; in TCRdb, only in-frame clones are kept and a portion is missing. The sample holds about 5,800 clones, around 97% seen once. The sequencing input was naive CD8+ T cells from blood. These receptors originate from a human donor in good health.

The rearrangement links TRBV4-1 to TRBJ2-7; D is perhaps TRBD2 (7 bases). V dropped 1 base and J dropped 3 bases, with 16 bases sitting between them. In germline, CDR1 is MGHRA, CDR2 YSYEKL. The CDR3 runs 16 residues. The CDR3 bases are TGCGCCAGCAGCCAAGGGGGGGGCAGGTTTGACTACGAGCAGTACTTC. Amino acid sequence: CASSQGGGRFDYEQYF.

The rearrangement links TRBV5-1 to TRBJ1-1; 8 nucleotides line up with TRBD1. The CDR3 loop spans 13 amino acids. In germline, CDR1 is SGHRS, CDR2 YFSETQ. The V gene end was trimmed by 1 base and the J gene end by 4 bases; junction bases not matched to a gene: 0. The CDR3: CASSLTGGTEAFF. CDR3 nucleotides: TGCGCCAGCAGCTTGACAGGGGGCACTGAAGCTTTCTTT.

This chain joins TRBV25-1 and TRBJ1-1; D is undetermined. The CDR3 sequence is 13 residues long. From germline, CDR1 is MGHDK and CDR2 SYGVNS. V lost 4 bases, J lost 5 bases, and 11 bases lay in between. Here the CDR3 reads CASSVVGLTEAFF. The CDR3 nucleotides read TGTGCCAGCAGTGTAGTTGGGCTTACTGAAGCTTTCTTT. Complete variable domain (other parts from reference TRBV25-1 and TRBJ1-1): EADIYQTPRYLVIGTGKKITLECSQTMGHDKMYWYQQDPGMELHLIHYSYGVNSTEKGDLSSESTVSRIRTEHFPLTLESARPSHTSQYLCASSVVGLTEAFFGQGTRLTVV.

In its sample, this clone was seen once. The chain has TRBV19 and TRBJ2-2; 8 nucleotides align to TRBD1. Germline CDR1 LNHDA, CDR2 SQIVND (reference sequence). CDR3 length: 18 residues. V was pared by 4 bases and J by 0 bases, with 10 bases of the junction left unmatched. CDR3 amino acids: CASSTSLMTGANTGELFF. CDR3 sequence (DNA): TGTGCCAGTAGTACCTCCTTAATGACAGGGGCGAACACCGGGGAGCTGTTTTTT.

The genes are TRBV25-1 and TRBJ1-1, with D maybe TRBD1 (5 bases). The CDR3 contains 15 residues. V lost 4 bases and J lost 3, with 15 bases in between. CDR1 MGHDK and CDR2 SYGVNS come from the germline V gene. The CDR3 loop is CASSGVGGLDTEAFF. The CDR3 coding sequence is TGTGCCAGCAGTGGGGTTGGGGGACTGGACACTGAAGCTTTCTTT.

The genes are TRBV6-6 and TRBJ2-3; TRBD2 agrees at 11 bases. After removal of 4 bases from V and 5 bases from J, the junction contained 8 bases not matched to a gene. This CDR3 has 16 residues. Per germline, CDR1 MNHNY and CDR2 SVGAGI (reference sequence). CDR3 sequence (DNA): TGTGCCAGCAGTTCAATAGCGGGGGGGCGTGGAGATACGCAGTATTTT. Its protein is CASSSIAGGRGDTQYF.

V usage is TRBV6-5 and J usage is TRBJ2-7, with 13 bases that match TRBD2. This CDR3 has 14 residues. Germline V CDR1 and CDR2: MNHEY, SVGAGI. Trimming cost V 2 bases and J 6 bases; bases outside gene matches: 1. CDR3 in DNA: TGTGCCAGCAGTTACGGGACTAGCGGGGTCGAGCAGTACTTC. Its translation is CASSYGTSGVEQYF.

The chain's CDR3 is CASSGLGGPDTQYF. The CDR3 DNA reads TGTGCCAGCAGTGGCCTCGGGGGGCCAGATACGCAGTATTTT. V gene TRBV2 combines with J gene TRBJ2-3; the D gene is possibly TRBD2 (7 bases). The ends were cut back, 4 bases at V and 4 bases at J, with 12 bases in the middle. This CDR3 region has 14 residues. CDR1 is SNHLY and CDR2 is FYNNEI in the germline V gene.

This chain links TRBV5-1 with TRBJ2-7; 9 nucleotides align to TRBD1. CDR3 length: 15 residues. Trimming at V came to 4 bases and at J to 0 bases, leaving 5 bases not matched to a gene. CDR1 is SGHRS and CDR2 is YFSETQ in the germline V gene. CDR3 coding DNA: TGCGCCAGCAGCCCCTGGACAGGGGCCTCCTACGAGCAGTACTTC. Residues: CASSPWTGASYEQYF.

This chain's CDR3 is CASSESGGGNQETQYF. The DNA of the CDR3 is TGCGCCAGCAGTGAGTCTGGAGGGGGCAACCAAGAGACCCAGTACTTC. The chain is built from TRBV10-1 and TRBJ2-5, with D possibly TRBD1 on 7 matching bases. This CDR3 is 16 amino acids long. V lost 0 bases to trimming and J lost 0 bases, with 11 bases between them. Germline-derived CDR1 and CDR2 are WNHNN and SYGVQD (reference sequence).

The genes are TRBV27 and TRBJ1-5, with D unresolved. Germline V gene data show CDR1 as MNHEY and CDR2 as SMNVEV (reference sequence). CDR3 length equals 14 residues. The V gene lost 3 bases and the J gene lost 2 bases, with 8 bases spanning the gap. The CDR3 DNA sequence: TGTGCCAGCAGTTTGGCGGGTGGCAATCAGCCCCAGCATTTT. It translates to CASSLAGGNQPQHF.

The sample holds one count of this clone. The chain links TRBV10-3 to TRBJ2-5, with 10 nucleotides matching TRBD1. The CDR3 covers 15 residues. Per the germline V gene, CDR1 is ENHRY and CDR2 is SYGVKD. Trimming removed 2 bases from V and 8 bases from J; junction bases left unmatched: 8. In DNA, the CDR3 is TGTGCCATCAGTGAGGGACAGGGGGGCTATTTAACCCAGTACTTC. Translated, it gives CAISEGQGGYLTQYF.

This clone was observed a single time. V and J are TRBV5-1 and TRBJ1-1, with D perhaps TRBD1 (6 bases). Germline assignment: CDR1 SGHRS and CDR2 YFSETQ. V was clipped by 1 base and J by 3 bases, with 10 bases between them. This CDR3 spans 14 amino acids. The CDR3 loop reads CASSLISGDTEAFF. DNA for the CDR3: TGCGCCAGCAGCTTGATTTCAGGGGACACTGAAGCTTTCTTT. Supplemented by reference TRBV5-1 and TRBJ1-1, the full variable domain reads KAGVTQTPRYLIKTRGQQVTLSCSPISGHRSVSWYQQTPGQGLQFLFEYFSETQRNKGNFPGRFSGRQFSNSRSEMNVSTLELGDSALYLCASSLISGDTEAFFGQGTRLTVV.

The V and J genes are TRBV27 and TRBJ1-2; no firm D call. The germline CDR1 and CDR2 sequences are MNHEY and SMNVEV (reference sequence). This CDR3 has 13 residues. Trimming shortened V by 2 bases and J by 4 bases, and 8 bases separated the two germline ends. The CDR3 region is CASSLNGPYGYTF. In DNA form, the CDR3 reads TGTGCCAGCAGTTTAAATGGGCCCTATGGCTACACCTTC.

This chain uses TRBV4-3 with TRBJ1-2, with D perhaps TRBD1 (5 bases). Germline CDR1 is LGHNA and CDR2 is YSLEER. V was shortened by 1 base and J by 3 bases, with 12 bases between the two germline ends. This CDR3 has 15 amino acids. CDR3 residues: CASSQVSGADYGYTF. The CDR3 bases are TGCGCCAGCAGCCAAGTTTCTGGGGCGGACTATGGCTACACCTTC.

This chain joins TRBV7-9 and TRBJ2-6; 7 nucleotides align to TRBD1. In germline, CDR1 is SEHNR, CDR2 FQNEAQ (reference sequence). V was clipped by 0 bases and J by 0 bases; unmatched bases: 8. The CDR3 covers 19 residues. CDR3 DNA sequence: TGTGCCAGCAGCTTAGCCAAGGGACAGACCCTCTCTGGGGCCAACGTCCTGACTTTC. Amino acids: CASSLAKGQTLSGANVLTF. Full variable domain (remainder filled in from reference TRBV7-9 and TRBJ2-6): DTGVSQNPRHKITKRGQNVTFRCDPISEHNRLYWYRQTLGQGPEFLTYFQNEAQLEKSRLLSDRFSAERPKGSFSTLEIQRTEQGDSAMYLCASSLAKGQTLSGANVLTFGAGSRLTVL.

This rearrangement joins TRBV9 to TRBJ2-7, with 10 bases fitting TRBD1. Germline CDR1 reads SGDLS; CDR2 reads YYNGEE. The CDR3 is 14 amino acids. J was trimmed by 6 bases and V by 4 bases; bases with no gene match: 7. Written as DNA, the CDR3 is TGTGCCAGCAGCACCCGGGACAGGGGAAGCGAGCAGTACTTC. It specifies CASSTRDRGSEQYF.

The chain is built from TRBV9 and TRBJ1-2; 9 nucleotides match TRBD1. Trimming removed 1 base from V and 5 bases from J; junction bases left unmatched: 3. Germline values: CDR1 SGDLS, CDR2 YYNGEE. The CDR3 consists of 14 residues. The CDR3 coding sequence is TGTGCCAGCAGCGTAACCGGGACAGGGTATGGCTACACCTTC. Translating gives CASSVTGTGYGYTF.

CDR3 loop: CASSARQGELNEQFF. CDR3 nucleotides: TGTGCCAGCAGCGCTAGACAGGGGGAGCTTAATGAGCAGTTCTTC. The gene calls are TRBV7-9 and TRBJ2-1; 9 bases line up with TRBD1. Germline V CDR1 and CDR2: SEHNR, FQNEAQ (reference sequence). The CDR3 spans 15 residues. V was clipped by 5 bases and J by 7 bases; unmatched bases: 9. The full variable domain, completed using reference TRBV7-9 and TRBJ2-1, is DTGVSQNPRHKITKRGQNVTFRCDPISEHNRLYWYRQTLGQGPEFLTYFQNEAQLEKSRLLSDRFSAERPKGSFSTLEIQRTEQGDSAMYLCASSARQGELNEQFFGPGTRLTVL.

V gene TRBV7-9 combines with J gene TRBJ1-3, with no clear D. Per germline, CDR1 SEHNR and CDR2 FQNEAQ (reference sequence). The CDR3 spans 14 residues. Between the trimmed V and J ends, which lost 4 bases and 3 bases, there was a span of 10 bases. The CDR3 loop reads CASSSSLLGNTIYF. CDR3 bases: TGTGCCAGCAGCTCTAGCCTCCTTGGAAACACCATATATTTT.

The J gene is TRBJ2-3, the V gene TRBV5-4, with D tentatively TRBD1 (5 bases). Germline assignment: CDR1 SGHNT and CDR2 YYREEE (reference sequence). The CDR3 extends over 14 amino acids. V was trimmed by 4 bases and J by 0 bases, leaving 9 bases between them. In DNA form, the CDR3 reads TGTGCCAGCAGCACGACAGATAGCACAGATACGCAGTATTTT. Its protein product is CASSTTDSTDTQYF.

The CDR3 DNA reads TGTGCCAGTAGTATTCTCACCGCGTACGGCTACACCTTC. Amino acid sequence: CASSILTAYGYTF. The chain is built from TRBV19 and TRBJ1-2, with D uncertain. The ends were cut back, 3 bases at V and 8 bases at J, with 13 bases in the middle. The CDR3 length is 13 residues. Germline V gene data show CDR1 as LNHDA and CDR2 as SQIVND (reference sequence).

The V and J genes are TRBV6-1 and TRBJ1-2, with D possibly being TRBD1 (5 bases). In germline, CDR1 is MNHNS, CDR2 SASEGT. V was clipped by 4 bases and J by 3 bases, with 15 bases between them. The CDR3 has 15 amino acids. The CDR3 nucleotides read TGTGCCAGCAGTGGGGGGGAGGGTCATTACTATGGCTACACCTTC. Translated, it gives CASSGGEGHYYGYTF.

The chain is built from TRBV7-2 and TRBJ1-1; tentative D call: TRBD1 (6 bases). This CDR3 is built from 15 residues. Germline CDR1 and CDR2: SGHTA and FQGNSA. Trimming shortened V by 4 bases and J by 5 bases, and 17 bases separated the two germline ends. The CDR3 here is CASSSPTGKGTEAFF. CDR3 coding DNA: TGTGCCAGCAGCTCCCCCACAGGGAAGGGAACTGAAGCTTTCTTT.

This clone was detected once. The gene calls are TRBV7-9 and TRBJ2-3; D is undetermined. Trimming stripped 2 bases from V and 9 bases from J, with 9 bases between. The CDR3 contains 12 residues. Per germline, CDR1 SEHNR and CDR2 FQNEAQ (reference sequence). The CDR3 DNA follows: TGTGCCAGCAGCTTAAACAGTCCCACGCAGTATTTT. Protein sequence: CASSLNSPTQYF.

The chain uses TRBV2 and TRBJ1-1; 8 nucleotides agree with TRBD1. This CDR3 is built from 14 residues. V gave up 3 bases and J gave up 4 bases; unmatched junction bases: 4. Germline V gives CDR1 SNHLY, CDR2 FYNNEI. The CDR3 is CASSEFDRGTEAFF. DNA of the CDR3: TGTGCCAGCAGTGAGTTCGACAGGGGCACTGAAGCTTTCTTT.

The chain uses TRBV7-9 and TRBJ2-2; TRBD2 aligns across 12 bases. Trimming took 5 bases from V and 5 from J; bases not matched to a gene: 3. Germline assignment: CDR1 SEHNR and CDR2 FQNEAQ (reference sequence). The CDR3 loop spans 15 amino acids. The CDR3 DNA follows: TGTGCCAGCAGCCGCGGACTAGCGGGGACCGGGGAGCTGTTTTTT. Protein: CASSRGLAGTGELFF.

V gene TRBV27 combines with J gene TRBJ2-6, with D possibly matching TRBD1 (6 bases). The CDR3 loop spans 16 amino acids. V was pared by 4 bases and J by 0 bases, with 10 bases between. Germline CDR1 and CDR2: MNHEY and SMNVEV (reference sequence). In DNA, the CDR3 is TGTGCCAGCAGTTGGACAGTCAGCTCTGGGGCCAACGTCCTGACTTTC. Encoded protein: CASSWTVSSGANVLTF.

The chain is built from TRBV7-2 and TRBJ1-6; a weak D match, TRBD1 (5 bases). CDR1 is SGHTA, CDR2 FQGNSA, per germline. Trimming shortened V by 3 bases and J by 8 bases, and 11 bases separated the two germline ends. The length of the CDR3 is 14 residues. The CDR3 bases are TGTGCCAGCAGCTTGGGGGGAGATCATTCACCCCTCCACTTT. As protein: CASSLGGDHSPLHF.

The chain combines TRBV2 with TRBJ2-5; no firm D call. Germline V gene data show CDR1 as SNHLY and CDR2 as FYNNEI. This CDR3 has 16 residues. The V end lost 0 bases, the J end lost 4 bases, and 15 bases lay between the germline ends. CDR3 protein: CASSEAYRTPRETQYF. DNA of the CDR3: TGTGCCAGCAGTGAAGCGTACAGAACGCCCAGAGAGACCCAGTACTTC.